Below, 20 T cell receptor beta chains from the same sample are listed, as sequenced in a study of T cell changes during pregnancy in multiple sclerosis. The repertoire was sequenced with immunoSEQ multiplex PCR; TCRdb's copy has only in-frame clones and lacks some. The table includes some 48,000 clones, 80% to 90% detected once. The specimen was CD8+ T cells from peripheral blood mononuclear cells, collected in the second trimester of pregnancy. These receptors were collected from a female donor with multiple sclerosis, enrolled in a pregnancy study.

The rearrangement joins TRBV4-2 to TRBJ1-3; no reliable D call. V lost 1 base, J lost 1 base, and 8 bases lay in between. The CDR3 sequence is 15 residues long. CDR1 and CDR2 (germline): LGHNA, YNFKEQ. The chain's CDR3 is CASSQVAGSGNTIYF. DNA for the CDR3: TGTGCCAGCAGCCAAGTCGCCGGGTCTGGAAACACCATATATTTT.

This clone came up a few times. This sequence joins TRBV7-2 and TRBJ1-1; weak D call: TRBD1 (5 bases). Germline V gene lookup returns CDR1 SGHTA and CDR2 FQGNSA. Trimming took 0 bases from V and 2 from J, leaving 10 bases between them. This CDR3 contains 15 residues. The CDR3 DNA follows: TGTGCCAGCAGCTTAGCGCTAGGGGAAAACACTGAAGCTTTCTTT. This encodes CASSLALGENTEAFF.

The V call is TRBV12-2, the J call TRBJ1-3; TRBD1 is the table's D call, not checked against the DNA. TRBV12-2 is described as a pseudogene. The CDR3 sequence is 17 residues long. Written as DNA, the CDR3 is TGTGCAAGTCGCTCCCCACTGGTGGACAGACGTGGAAACACCATATATTTT. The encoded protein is CASRSPLVDRRGNTIYF.

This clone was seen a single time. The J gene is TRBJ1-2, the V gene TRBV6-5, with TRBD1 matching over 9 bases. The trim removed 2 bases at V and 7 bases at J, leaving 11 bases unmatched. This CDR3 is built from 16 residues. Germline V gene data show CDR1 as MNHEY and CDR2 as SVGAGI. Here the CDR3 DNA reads TGTGCCAGCAGTTACGGTCGGGACAGGGTATTTCGTGGCTACACCTTC. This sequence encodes CASSYGRDRVFRGYTF.

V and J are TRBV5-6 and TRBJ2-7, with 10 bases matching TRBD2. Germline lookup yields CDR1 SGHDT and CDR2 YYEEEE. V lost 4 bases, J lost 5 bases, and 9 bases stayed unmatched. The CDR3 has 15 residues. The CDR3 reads CASSPAGLAAHEQYF. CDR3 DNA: TGTGCCAGCAGCCCCGCAGGACTAGCGGCCCACGAGCAGTACTTC.

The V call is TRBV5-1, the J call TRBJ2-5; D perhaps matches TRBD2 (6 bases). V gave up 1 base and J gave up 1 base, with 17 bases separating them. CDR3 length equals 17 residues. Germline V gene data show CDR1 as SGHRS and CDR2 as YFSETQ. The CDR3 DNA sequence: TGCGCCAGCAGCTTGTCAAGGTCCGGGGGTCCCCAAGAGACCCAGTACTTC. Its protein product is CASSLSRSGGPQETQYF.

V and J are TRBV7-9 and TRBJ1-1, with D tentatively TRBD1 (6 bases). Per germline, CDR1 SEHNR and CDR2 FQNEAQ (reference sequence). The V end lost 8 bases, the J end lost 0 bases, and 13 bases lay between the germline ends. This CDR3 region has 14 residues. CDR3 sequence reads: CASGGQVMNTEAFF. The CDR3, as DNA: TGTGCCAGCGGGGGACAAGTAATGAACACTGAAGCTTTCTTT.

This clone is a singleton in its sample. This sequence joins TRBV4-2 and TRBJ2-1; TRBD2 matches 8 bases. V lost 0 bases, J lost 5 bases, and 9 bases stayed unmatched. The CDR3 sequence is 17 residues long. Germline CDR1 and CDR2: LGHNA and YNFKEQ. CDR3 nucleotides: TGTGCCAGCAGCCAAGATCCATCCGGGGGGGAAGACAATGAGCAGTTCTTC. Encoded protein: CASSQDPSGGEDNEQFF.

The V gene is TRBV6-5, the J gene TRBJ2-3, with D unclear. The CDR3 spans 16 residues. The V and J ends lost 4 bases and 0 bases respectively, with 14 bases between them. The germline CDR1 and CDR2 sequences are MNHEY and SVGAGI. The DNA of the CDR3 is TGTGCCAGCAGTTCAGACTCTCCTTCTAGCACAGATACGCAGTATTTT. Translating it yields CASSSDSPSSTDTQYF.

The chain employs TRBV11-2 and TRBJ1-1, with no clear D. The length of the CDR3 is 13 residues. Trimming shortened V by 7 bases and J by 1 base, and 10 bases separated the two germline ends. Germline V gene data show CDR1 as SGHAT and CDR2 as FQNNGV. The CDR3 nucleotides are TGTGCCAGCACCCCGGTCCCGAACACTGAAGCTTTCTTT. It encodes CASTPVPNTEAFF.

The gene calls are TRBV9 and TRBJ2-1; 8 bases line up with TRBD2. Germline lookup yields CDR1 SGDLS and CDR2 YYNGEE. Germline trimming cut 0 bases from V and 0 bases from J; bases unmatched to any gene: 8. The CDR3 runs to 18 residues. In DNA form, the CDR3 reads TGTGCCAGCAGCGTAGAATGGCGGGGGGTCGTCTCCTACAATGAGCAGTTCTTC. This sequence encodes CASSVEWRGVVSYNEQFF.

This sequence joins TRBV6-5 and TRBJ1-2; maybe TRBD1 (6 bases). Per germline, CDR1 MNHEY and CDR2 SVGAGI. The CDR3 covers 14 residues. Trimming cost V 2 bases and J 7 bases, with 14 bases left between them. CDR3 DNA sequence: TGTGCCAGCAGTTACGGGGGCCCCCTCGGTGGCTACACCTTC. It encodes CASSYGGPLGGYTF.

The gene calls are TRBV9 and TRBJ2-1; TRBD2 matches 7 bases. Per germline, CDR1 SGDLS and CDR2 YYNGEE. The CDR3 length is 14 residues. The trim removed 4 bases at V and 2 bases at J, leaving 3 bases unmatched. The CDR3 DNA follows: TGTGCCAGCAGCATGGGGGGGGCCTACAATGAGCAGTTCTTC. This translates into CASSMGGAYNEQFF.

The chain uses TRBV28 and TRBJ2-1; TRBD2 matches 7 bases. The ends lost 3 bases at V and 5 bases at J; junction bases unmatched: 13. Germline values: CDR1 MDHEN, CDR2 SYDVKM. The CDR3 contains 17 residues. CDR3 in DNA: TGTGCCAGCAGTTTTTTCTCAGGGCGGGGGTCGGACAATGAGCAGTTCTTC. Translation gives CASSFFSGRGSDNEQFF.

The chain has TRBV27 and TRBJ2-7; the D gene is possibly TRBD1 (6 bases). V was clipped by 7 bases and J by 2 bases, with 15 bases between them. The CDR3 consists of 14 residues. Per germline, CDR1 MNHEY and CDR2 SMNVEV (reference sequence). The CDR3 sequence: CASTSQDSPYEQYF. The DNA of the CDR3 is TGTGCCAGCACCTCACAGGACAGTCCCTACGAGCAGTACTTC.

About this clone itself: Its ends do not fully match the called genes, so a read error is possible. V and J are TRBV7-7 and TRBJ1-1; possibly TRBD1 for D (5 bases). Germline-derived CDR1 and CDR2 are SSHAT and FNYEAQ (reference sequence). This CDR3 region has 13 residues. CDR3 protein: CASSLGPGGEAFF. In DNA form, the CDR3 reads TGTGCTAGCAGCTTGGGCCCCGGGGGTGAAGCTTTCTTT.

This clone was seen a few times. The CDR3 sequence: CASSQDREGTEAFF. CDR3 coding DNA: TGCGCCAGCAGCCAAGACAGGGAAGGCACTGAAGCTTTCTTT. The chain carries TRBV4-1 and TRBJ1-1; D is possibly TRBD1 (5 bases). Germline V lookup: CDR1 MGHRA, CDR2 YSYEKL. With 0 bases removed from V and 4 bases from J, the gap between germline ends came to 9 bases. The CDR3 has 14 amino acids.

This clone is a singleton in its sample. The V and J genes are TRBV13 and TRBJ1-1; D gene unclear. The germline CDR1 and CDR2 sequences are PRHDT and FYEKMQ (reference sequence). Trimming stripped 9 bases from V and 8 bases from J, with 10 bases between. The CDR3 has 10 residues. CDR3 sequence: CASFLREAFF. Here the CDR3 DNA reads TGTGCCAGTTTTTTGAGAGAAGCTTTCTTT.

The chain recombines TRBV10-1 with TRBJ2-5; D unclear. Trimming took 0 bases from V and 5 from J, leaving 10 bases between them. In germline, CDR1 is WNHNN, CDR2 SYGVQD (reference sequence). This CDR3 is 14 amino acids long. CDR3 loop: CASSESIEVETQYF. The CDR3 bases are TGCGCCAGCAGTGAGTCCATCGAGGTGGAGACCCAGTACTTC.

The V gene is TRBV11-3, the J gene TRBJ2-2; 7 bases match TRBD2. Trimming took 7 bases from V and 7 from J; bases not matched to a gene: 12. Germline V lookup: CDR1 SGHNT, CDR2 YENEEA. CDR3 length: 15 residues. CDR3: CASTGQDKRDGELFF. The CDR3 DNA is TGTGCCAGCACTGGGCAGGATAAGCGGGACGGGGAGCTGTTTTTT.